This is a list of T cell receptor beta chains from one sample in a study of control samples from healthy donors and cancer patients. Profiling relied on immunoSEQ multiplex PCR, and the TCRdb table lists in-frame clones only, not all of them. In the table there are roughly 55,000 clones, 92% of which are singletons. The specimen sequenced was PBMCs. Source of these receptors: a man aged 40-49 years with colorectal cancer. Both conserved end residues are part of each CDR3. Fields, in order: CDR3 protein, CDR3 DNA, J gene, D gene, V gene, clone size. D genes are given only for firm matches. Some rows mark clone size as missing; the rest say once, few, many or name a class of expanded clone.

CDR3 protein: CATSDLVRGALQNEQFF
CDR3 DNA: TGTGCCACCAGTGATTTGGTGCGGGGGGCATTACAAAATGAGCAGTTCTTC
J gene: TRBJ2-1
D gene: TRBD2
V gene: TRBV24-1
clone size: .

CDR3 protein: CASSLDATGTSGHTGELFF
CDR3 DNA: TGTGCCAGCAGCTTAGATGCTACCGGGACTAGCGGGCACACCGGGGAGCTGTTTTTT
J gene: TRBJ2-2
D gene: TRBD2
V gene: TRBV11-2
clone size: .

CDR3 protein: CASSESGVRDYGYTF
CDR3 DNA: TGTGCCAGCAGTGAGTCAGGGGTGAGGGACTATGGCTACACCTTC
J gene: TRBJ1-2
D gene: .
V gene: TRBV25-1
clone size: .

CDR3 protein: CASSEALRGGAEPQHF
CDR3 DNA: TGTGCCAGCAGTGAAGCGCTTCGGGGGGGTGCTGAGCCCCAGCATTTT
J gene: TRBJ1-5
D gene: .
V gene: TRBV6-1
clone size: .

CDR3 protein: CAISPTGQTNYNEQFF
CDR3 DNA: TGTGCCATCAGCCCGACGGGACAAACGAATTACAATGAGCAGTTCTTC
J gene: TRBJ2-1
D gene: .
V gene: TRBV10-3
clone size: .

CDR3 protein: CASSATWAQETQYF
CDR3 DNA: TGTGCCAGCAGCGCAACCTGGGCCCAAGAGACCCAGTACTTC
J gene: TRBJ2-5
D gene: .
V gene: TRBV6-5
clone size: .

CDR3 protein: CASSLGGKKTDTQYF
CDR3 DNA: TGTGCCAGCAGCTTGGGCGGGAAAAAGACAGATACGCAGTATTTT
J gene: TRBJ2-3
D gene: .
V gene: TRBV7-2
clone size: .

CDR3 protein: CASSIPGQGAFQPQHF
CDR3 DNA: TGTGCCAGTAGTATTCCGGGACAGGGGGCGTTTCAGCCCCAGCATTTT
J gene: TRBJ1-5
D gene: TRBD1
V gene: TRBV19
clone size: .

CDR3 protein: CASSIHVNSNQPQHF
CDR3 DNA: TGTGCCAGTAGTATTCACGTTAATAGCAATCAGCCCCAGCATTTT
J gene: TRBJ1-5
D gene: .
V gene: TRBV19
clone size: .

CDR3 protein: CAISEGAGRTDTQYF
CDR3 DNA: TGTGCCATCAGTGAGGGGGCGGGGAGGACAGATACGCAGTATTTT
J gene: TRBJ2-3
D gene: .
V gene: TRBV10-3
clone size: .

CDR3 protein: CASSKTGYGYTF
CDR3 DNA: TGTGCCAGCAGCAAGACAGGCTATGGCTACACCTTC
J gene: TRBJ1-2
D gene: .
V gene: TRBV6-5
clone size: .

CDR3 protein: CSVTPRGTEAFF
CDR3 DNA: TGCAGCGTGACCCCACGGGGCACTGAAGCTTTCTTT
J gene: TRBJ1-1
D gene: .
V gene: TRBV29-1
clone size: few

CDR3 protein: CASSEETGASSYEQYF
CDR3 DNA: TGTGCCAGCAGTGAAGAAACAGGGGCGAGCTCCTACGAGCAGTACTTC
J gene: TRBJ2-7
D gene: TRBD1
V gene: TRBV6-1
clone size: .

CDR3 protein: CASSLGGGSYNEQFF
CDR3 DNA: TGCGCCAGCAGCTTGGGTGGGGGCTCCTACAATGAGCAGTTCTTC
J gene: TRBJ2-1
D gene: .
V gene: TRBV5-1
clone size: .

CDR3 protein: CASSINRISYEQYF
CDR3 DNA: TGTGCCAGTAGTATCAACAGGATCTCCTACGAGCAGTACTTC
J gene: TRBJ2-7
D gene: .
V gene: TRBV19
clone size: .

CDR3 protein: CASSKLGMGYTF
CDR3 DNA: TGTGCCAGCAGTAAACTGGGCATGGGCTACACCTTC
J gene: TRBJ1-2
D gene: .
V gene: TRBV7-2
clone size: .

CDR3 protein: CASSFSETQYF
CDR3 DNA: TGTGCCAGCAGCTTTAGCGAGACCCAGTACTTC
J gene: TRBJ2-5
D gene: .
V gene: TRBV11-3
clone size: .

CDR3 protein: CASSLGLARETQYF
CDR3 DNA: TGTGCCAGCAGCTTAGGACTAGCCCGGGAGACCCAGTACTTC
J gene: TRBJ2-5
D gene: TRBD2
V gene: TRBV7-2
clone size: .

CDR3 protein: CASSRVGDRGSMNTEAFF
CDR3 DNA: TGTGCCAGCAGTCGGGTCGGGGACAGGGGGTCAATGAACACTGAAGCTTTCTTT
J gene: TRBJ1-1
D gene: TRBD1
V gene: TRBV6-2/TRBV6-3
clone size: .

CDR3 protein: CAISESIQGETREKLFF
CDR3 DNA: TGTGCCATCAGTGAGTCGATACAGGGGGAGACCCGTGAAAAACTGTTTTTT
J gene: TRBJ1-4
D gene: TRBD1
V gene: TRBV10-3
clone size: .

CDR3 protein: CASSLDQGVDQPQHF
CDR3 DNA: TGTGCCAGCAGCTTAGATCAGGGGGTGGATCAGCCCCAGCATTTT
J gene: TRBJ1-5
D gene: TRBD1
V gene: TRBV7-2
clone size: .

CDR3 protein: CASSAAGGLAVTDTQYF
CDR3 DNA: TGTGCCAGCAGCGCCGCAGGAGGCCTAGCGGTAACAGATACGCAGTATTTT
J gene: TRBJ2-3
D gene: TRBD2
V gene: TRBV9
clone size: .

CDR3 protein: CASSQTAGWDMYF
CDR3 DNA: TGTGCCAGCAGCCAGACAGCAGGGTGGGATATGTATTTT
J gene: TRBJ2-3
D gene: .
V gene: TRBV5-6
clone size: .

CDR3 protein: CASSKWDRNYGYTF
CDR3 DNA: TGCGCCAGCAGCAAATGGGACAGGAACTATGGCTACACCTTC
J gene: TRBJ1-2
D gene: TRBD1
V gene: TRBV5-1
clone size: .

CDR3 protein: CASSLLQDRVTDTQYF
CDR3 DNA: TGTGCCAGCAGCCTACTTCAGGACAGGGTCACAGATACGCAGTATTTT
J gene: TRBJ2-3
D gene: TRBD1
V gene: TRBV5-4
clone size: .